Following are 25 T cell receptor beta chains from one sample sequenced in a study of blood T cell repertoires in COVID-19. Some clones are missing from TCRdb's copy, which holds only in-frame ones; the method was immunoSEQ multiplex PCR. Here the sample spans approximately 100,000 clones, approximately 69% being singletons. Specimen: peripheral blood. These receptors were taken from an elderly man with acute or convalescent COVID-19.

This sequence joins TRBV9 and TRBJ2-2, with a weak D call TRBD2 (6 bases). V was clipped by 0 bases and J by 5 bases, with 8 bases between them. The CDR3 is 14 amino acids. Germline CDR1 SGDLS, CDR2 YYNGEE. The CDR3 DNA is TGTGCCAGCAGCGTAGGCGGGGAAACCGGGGAGCTGTTTTTT. This sequence encodes CASSVGGETGELFF. The entire variable domain, with the rest obtained from reference TRBV9 and TRBJ2-2, is as follows: DSGVTQTPKHLITATGQRVTLRCSPRSGDLSVYWYQQSLDQGLQFLIQYYNGEERAKGNILERFSAQQFPDLHSELNLSSLELGDSALYFCASSVGGETGELFFGEGSRLTVL.

V gene TRBV5-4 combines with J gene TRBJ1-2; D is possibly TRBD1 (6 bases). Germline CDR1 is SGHNT and CDR2 is YYREEE (reference sequence). Trimming removed 8 bases from V and 4 bases from J, with 12 bases in between. The CDR3 loop spans 12 amino acids. The CDR3 nucleotides read TGTGCCAGTTGGGGGGGCAGCTATGGCTACACCTTC. Translation: CASWGGSYGYTF.

This chain connects TRBV11-2 to TRBJ1-2; D remains unclear. Trimming pared 10 bases from V and 7 bases from J, leaving 10 bases between. The CDR3 has 10 amino acids. Germline V gene lookup returns CDR1 SGHAT and CDR2 FQNNGV. The DNA of the CDR3 is TGTGCCACTGGGCAGATTGGCTACACCTTC. Its translation: CATGQIGYTF.

V and J are TRBV11-2 and TRBJ2-5, with D possibly matching TRBD2 (5 bases). This CDR3 comprises 15 residues. CDR1 is SGHAT and CDR2 is FQNNGV in the germline V gene. V dropped 2 bases and J dropped 5 bases, with 15 bases sitting between them. The DNA for the CDR3 is TGTGCCAGCAGCTTATTCCCCCCTAGAGGGGAGACCCAGTACTTC. Translating it yields CASSLFPPRGETQYF.

There are a few counts of this clone. The rearrangement uses TRBV6-6 and TRBJ2-1, with a possible D match to TRBD2 (6 bases). The V and J ends lost 7 bases and 3 bases respectively, with 13 bases between them. Germline V lookup: CDR1 MNHNY, CDR2 SVGAGI (reference sequence). The CDR3 spans 14 residues. In nucleotides, the CDR3 is TGTGCCAGCAACAAGAAAGCGGGCTACAATGAGCAGTTCTTC. Its protein product is CASNKKAGYNEQFF.

The rearrangement joins TRBV7-8 to TRBJ1-3; possible D gene TRBD1, 5 bases. The V end lost 4 bases, the J end lost 0 bases, and 13 bases lay between the germline ends. The CDR3 is 16 amino acids. Germline CDR1 and CDR2: SGHVS and FQNEAQ. The CDR3 DNA follows: TGTGCCAGCAGCTCCCTTTTGGGGGGCTCTGGAAACACCATATATTTT. This sequence encodes CASSSLLGGSGNTIYF.

This chain connects TRBV18 to TRBJ1-3, with 7 bases matching TRBD1. The length of the CDR3 is 15 residues. With 8 bases clipped from V and 1 base from J, the junction kept 8 bases outside the gene matches. CDR1 and CDR2 (germline): KGHSH, LQKENI. The CDR3 loop reads CASTGQALSGNTIYF. The CDR3 coding sequence is TGTGCCAGCACAGGACAGGCCCTTTCTGGAAACACCATATATTTT.

This clone was counted ten times or more. The chain recombines TRBV2 with TRBJ2-7; TRBD2 is a possible D gene (5 bases). V was clipped by 11 bases and J by 4 bases, with 12 bases between them. CDR3 length: 11 amino acids. In germline, CDR1 is SNHLY, CDR2 FYNNEI. For the CDR3, the DNA is TGTGCCGTCCTGGGGAGTTACGAGCAGTACTTC. It translates to CAVLGSYEQYF.

CDR3 coding DNA: TGCAGCGGAGGTGGGGTAGCGGTACAAGAGACCCAGTACTTC. Translation gives CSGGGVAVQETQYF. V usage is TRBV29-1 and J usage is TRBJ2-5; maybe TRBD2 (6 bases). The CDR3 runs 14 residues. Germline-derived CDR1 and CDR2 are SQVTM and ANQGSEA. Trimming left V 7 bases short and J 2 bases short, with 17 bases between.

The chain carries TRBV25-1 and TRBJ2-1, with 7 bases lining up with TRBD2. The J segment lost 1 base and the V segment lost 3 bases, leaving 6 bases of the junction unmatched. The CDR3 is made up of 16 amino acids. Germline values: CDR1 MGHDK, CDR2 SYGVNS. The CDR3 nucleotides are TGTGCCAGCAGTGATACACGGGGAGGGTCCTACAATGAGCAGTTCTTC. Its translation: CASSDTRGGSYNEQFF.

The chain links TRBV6-2 or TRBV6-3 to TRBJ1-1; no clear D gene. CDR3 length equals 14 residues. The ends were cut back, 5 bases at V and 4 bases at J, with 14 bases in the middle. Germline values: CDR1 MNHEY, CDR2 SVGEGT. The CDR3 protein is CASSRHNPATEAFF. The CDR3 DNA reads TGTGCCAGCAGTAGACATAACCCGGCCACTGAAGCTTTCTTT.

For the CDR3, the DNA is TGTGCCAGCAGAGACAGGGGGTATGGCTACACCTTC. It codes for CASRDRGYGYTF. V and J are TRBV5-8 and TRBJ1-2; 9 bases line up with TRBD1. The germline V gene encodes CDR1 SGHTS and CDR2 YDEGEE. The CDR3 spans 12 residues. Trimming at V came to 5 bases and at J to 5 bases, leaving 1 base not matched to a gene.

This clone was counted ten times or more. The chain uses TRBV24-1 and TRBJ2-7; 9 nucleotides line up with TRBD1. This CDR3 is built from 14 residues. J was trimmed by 7 bases and V by 5 bases; bases with no gene match: 8. The germline V gene encodes CDR1 KGHDR and CDR2 SFDVKD. CDR3 sequence reads: CATSGSDRGGEQYF. In DNA, the CDR3 is TGTGCCACCAGTGGCTCGGACAGGGGTGGTGAGCAGTACTTC.

The rearrangement joins TRBV29-1 to TRBJ2-3; 7 bases agree with TRBD2. This CDR3 contains 12 residues. Germline CDR1 SQVTM, CDR2 ANQGSEA. With V trimmed by 6 bases and J by 3 bases, 3 bases remained unmatched. DNA for the CDR3: TGCAGCGTGTCTAGCGGAACAGATACGCAGTATTTT. It yields the protein CSVSSGTDTQYF.

This chain joins TRBV28 and TRBJ1-2; D gene ambiguous. Germline V gives CDR1 MDHEN, CDR2 SYDVKM. The CDR3 is 12 residues long. Trimming shortened V by 6 bases and J by 4 bases, and 9 bases separated the two germline ends. In DNA, the CDR3 is TGTGCCAGCAGCCGCCCGGTCTATGGCTACACCTTC. As protein: CASSRPVYGYTF.

CDR3 residues: CSVHKSAGVGEQFF. DNA of the CDR3: TGCAGCGTCCATAAAAGTGCGGGAGTTGGCGAGCAGTTCTTC. The rearrangement links TRBV29-1 to TRBJ2-1; 7 nucleotides align to TRBD2. This CDR3 has 14 residues. CDR1 is SQVTM, CDR2 ANQGSEA, per germline. Trimming removed 6 bases from V and 10 bases from J; junction bases left unmatched: 15.

This clone came up once. The V gene is TRBV29-1, the J gene TRBJ1-6; D is perhaps TRBD1 (6 bases). The CDR3 contains 13 residues. Germline V gene data show CDR1 as SQVTM and CDR2 as ANQGSEA. V dropped 7 bases and J dropped 7 bases, with 14 bases sitting between them. CDR3 in amino acids: CSAMTGRNSPLHF. The CDR3 bases are TGCAGCGCTATGACAGGCCGAAATTCACCCCTCCACTTT.

This clone was seen more than once but under ten times. V is TRBV7-9 and J is TRBJ1-1; 10 nucleotides align to TRBD1. The J segment lost 5 bases and the V segment lost 4 bases, leaving 7 bases of the junction unmatched. Germline assignment: CDR1 SEHNR and CDR2 FQNEAQ (reference sequence). This CDR3 has 15 residues. The CDR3: CASSYTGTGETEAFF. The CDR3 DNA sequence: TGTGCCAGCAGCTACACCGGGACAGGGGAAACTGAAGCTTTCTTT.

Only a few counts were recorded for this clone. The chain links TRBV27 to TRBJ2-2; tentative D call: TRBD2 (5 bases). The CDR3 extends over 15 amino acids. Per germline, CDR1 MNHEY and CDR2 SMNVEV (reference sequence). The V end was cut by 3 bases, the J end by 5 bases, with 13 bases between. The CDR3 sequence is CASSLRARRTGELFF. The CDR3 nucleotides are TGTGCCAGCAGTTTGAGGGCCCGCCGGACCGGGGAGCTGTTTTTT.

V gene TRBV19 combines with J gene TRBJ1-2, with D maybe TRBD1 (6 bases). The germline V gene encodes CDR1 LNHDA and CDR2 SQIVND (reference sequence). There are 14 residues in the CDR3. V was trimmed by 5 bases and J by 1 base, leaving 11 bases between them. The chain's CDR3 is CASSRGALNYGYTF. CDR3 coding DNA: TGTGCCAGTAGTCGGGGGGCTCTTAACTATGGCTACACCTTC.

This clone appeared a single time. The chain links TRBV7-2 to TRBJ2-5; 14 nucleotides agree with TRBD2. The CDR3 has 16 residues. Germline lookup yields CDR1 SGHTA and CDR2 FQGNSA. V lost 6 bases and J lost 4; bases outside the gene matches: 7. This CDR3 reads CASSSRGTSGRETQYF. The CDR3 bases are TGTGCCAGCAGTTCGAGGGGGACTAGCGGGAGAGAGACCCAGTACTTC.

The gene calls are TRBV30 and TRBJ2-5; no clear D. CDR3 size: 10 residues. V lost 5 bases and J lost 5, with 6 bases in between. Germline V gene data show CDR1 as GTSNPN and CDR2 as SVGIG (reference sequence). The CDR3 DNA sequence: TGTGCCTGGTCCAGGGAGACCCAGTACTTC. It is translated as CAWSRETQYF.

The V and J genes are TRBV15 and TRBJ2-7, with 11 bases that match TRBD2. The CDR3 runs 14 residues. Germline trimming cut 6 bases from V and 6 bases from J; bases unmatched to any gene: 7. Germline assignment: CDR1 LNHNV and CDR2 YYDKDF (reference sequence). The DNA for the CDR3 is TGTGCCACCAGTTTACTAGCGGGAGCGGGCGAGCAGTACTTC. Protein: CATSLLAGAGEQYF.

The V and J genes are TRBV9 and TRBJ2-5; D remains ambiguous. Germline V gene data show CDR1 as SGDLS and CDR2 as YYNGEE. The ends were cut back, 2 bases at V and 5 bases at J, with 16 bases in the middle. CDR3 length: 15 amino acids. In nucleotides, the CDR3 is TGTGCCAGCAGCGTTTTTTCCTCACTCCCCGAGACCCAGTACTTC. It is translated as CASSVFSSLPETQYF.

This sequence joins TRBV4-1 and TRBJ2-3; 7 bases fit TRBD2. The length of the CDR3 is 15 residues. Germline-derived CDR1 and CDR2 are MGHRA and YSYEKL. J gave up 4 bases and V 0 bases, and 4 bases lay outside the gene matches. The chain's CDR3 is CASSQDRGESDTQYF. The CDR3 region has the DNA TGCGCCAGCAGCCAAGATCGGGGGGAATCAGATACGCAGTATTTT.